This TCR beta chain was found in a study of blood T cell repertoires in COVID-19. CDR1 is GTSNPN, CDR2 SVGIG, per germline (reference sequence). There are 12 residues in the CDR3. Trimming removed 3 bases from V and 4 bases from J, with 6 bases in between. Authors' analysis steps: Cell counts per sample came from amplifying reference gene primers. Using immunoSEQ multiplex PCR, the repertoire was profiled, and TCRdb retains in-frame clones only, with some absent. V, J and clone size are taken as reported in that table, and D and trimming were inferred from the DNA itself. The data show about 58,000 clones, more than 75% seen once.

The chain employs TRBV30 and TRBJ2-2; perhaps TRBD2 as D (5 bases). The source of this sequence is a middle-aged man with active COVID-19. The sequencing input was peripheral blood. CDR3 sequence (DNA): TGTGCCTGGAGCCGGGGCACCGGGGAGCTGTTTTTT. It encodes CAWSRGTGELFF.